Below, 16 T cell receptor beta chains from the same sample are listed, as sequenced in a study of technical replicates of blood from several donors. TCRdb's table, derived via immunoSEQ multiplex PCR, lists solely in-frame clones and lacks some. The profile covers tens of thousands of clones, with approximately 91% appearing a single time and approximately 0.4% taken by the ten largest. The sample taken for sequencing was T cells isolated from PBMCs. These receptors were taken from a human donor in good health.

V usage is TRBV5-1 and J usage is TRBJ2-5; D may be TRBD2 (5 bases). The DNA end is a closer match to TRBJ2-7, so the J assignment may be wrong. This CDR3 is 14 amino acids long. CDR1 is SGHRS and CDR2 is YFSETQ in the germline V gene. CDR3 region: CASSFLGSSYEQYF. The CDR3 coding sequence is TGCGCCAGCAGTTTCCTGGGGAGCTCCTACGAGCAGTACTTC.

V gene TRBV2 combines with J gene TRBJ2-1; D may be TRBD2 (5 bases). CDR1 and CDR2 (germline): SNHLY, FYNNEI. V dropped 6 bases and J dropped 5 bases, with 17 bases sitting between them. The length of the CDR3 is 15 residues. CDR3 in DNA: TGTGCCAGCAGGGAGTCTCCTCTAGCTGACAATGAGCAGTTCTTC. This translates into CASRESPLADNEQFF.

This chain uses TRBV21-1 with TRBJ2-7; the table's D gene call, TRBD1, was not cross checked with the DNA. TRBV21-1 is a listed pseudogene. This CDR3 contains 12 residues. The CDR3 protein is CAGSTGNHEQYF. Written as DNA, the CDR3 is TGTGCCGGATCGACAGGGAACCACGAGCAGTACTTC.

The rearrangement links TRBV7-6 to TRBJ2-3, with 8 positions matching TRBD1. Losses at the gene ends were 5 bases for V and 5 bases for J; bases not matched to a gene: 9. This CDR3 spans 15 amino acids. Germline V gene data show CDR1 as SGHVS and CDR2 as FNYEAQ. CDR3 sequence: CASSPSGTGLDTQYF. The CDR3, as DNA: TGTGCCAGCAGCCCTAGTGGGACAGGCTTAGATACGCAGTATTTT.

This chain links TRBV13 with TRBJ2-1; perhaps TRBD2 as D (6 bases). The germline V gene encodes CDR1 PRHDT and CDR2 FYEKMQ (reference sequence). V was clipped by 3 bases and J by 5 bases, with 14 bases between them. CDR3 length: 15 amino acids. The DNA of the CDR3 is TGTGCCAGCAGCTTGAAAGGAGGGCCGGACAATGAGCAGTTCTTC. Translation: CASSLKGGPDNEQFF.

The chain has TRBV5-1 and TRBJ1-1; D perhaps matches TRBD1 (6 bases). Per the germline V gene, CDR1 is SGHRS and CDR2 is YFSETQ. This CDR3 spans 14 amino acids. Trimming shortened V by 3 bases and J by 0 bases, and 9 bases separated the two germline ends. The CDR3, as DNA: TGCGCCAGCAGCTCCGGGACAATGAACACTGAAGCTTTCTTT. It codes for CASSSGTMNTEAFF.

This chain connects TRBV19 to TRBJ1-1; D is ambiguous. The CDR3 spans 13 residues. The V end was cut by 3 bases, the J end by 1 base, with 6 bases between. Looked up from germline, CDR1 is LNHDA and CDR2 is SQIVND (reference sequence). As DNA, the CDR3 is TGTGCCAGTAGTATCCCAGGGAACACTGAAGCTTTCTTT. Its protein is CASSIPGNTEAFF. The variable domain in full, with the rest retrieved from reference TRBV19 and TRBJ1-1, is DGGITQSPKYLFRKEGQNVTLSCEQNLNHDAMYWYRQDPGQGLRLIYYSQIVNDFQKGDIAEGYSVSREKKESFPLTVTSAQKNPTAFYLCASSIPGNTEAFFGQGTRLTVV.

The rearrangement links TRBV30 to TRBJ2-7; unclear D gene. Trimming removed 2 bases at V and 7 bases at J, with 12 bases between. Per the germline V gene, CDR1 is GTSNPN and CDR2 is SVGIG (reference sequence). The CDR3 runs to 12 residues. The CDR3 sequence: CAWSLTTQEQYF. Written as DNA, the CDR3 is TGTGCCTGGAGTCTTACTACCCAAGAGCAGTACTTC. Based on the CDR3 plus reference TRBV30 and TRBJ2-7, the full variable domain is SQTIHQWPATLVQPVGSPLSLECTVEGTSNPNLYWYRQAAGRGLQLLFYSVGIGQISSEVPQNLSASRPQDRQFILSSKKLLLSDSGFYLCAWSLTTQEQYFGPGTRLTVT.

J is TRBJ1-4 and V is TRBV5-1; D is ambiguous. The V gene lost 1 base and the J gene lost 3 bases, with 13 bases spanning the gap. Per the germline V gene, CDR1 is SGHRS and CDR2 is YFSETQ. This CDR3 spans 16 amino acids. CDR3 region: CASSLYGVAANEKLFF. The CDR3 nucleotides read TGCGCCAGCAGCTTGTACGGGGTTGCGGCTAATGAAAAACTGTTTTTT.

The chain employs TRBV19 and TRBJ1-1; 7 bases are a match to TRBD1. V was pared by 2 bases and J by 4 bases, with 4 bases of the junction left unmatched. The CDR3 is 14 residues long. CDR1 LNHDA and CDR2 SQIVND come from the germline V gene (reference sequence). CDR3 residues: CASSISGGFTEAFF. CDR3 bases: TGTGCCAGTAGTATATCAGGGGGTTTCACTGAAGCTTTCTTT.

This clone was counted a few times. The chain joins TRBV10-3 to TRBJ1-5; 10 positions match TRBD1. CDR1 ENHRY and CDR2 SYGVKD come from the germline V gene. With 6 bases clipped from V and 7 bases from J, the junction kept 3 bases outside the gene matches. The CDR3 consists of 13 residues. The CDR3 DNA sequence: TGTGCCATCAGCCAGGGACAGGGGCAGCCCCAGCATTTT. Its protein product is CAISQGQGQPQHF.

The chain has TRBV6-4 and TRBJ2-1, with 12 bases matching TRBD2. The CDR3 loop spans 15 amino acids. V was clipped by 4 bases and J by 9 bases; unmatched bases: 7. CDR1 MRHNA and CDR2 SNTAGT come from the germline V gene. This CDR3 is CASSGLAGDGGEQFF. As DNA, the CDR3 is TGTGCCAGCAGTGGACTAGCGGGAGACGGTGGTGAGCAGTTCTTC.

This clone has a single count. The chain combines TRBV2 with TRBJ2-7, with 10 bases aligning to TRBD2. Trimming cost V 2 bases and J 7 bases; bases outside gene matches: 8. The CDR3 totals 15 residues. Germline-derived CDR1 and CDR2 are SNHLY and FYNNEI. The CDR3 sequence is CASSEWLAGVGEQYF. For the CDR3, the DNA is TGTGCCAGCAGTGAATGGCTAGCGGGAGTCGGGGAGCAGTACTTC.

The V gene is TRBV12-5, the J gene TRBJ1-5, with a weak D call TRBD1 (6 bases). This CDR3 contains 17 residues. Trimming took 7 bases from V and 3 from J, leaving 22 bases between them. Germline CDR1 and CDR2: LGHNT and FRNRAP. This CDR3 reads CASALGTTGRDNQPQHF. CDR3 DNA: TGTGCTAGTGCCCTTGGTACCACAGGGAGGGACAATCAGCCCCAGCATTTT.

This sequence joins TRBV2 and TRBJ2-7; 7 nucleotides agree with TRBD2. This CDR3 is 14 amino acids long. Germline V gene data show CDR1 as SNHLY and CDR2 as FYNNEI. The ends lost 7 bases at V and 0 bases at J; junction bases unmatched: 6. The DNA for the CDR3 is TGTGCCAGCACTAGGACTAGTAACTCCTACGAGCAGTACTTC. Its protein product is CASTRTSNSYEQYF.

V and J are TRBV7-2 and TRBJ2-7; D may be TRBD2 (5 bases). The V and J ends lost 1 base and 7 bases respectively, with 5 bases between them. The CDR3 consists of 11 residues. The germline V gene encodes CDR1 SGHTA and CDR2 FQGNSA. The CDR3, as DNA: TGTGCCAGCAGCTTAGTAGCGGAGCAGTACTTC. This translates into CASSLVAEQYF.